This paragraph reports one T cell receptor (beta chain). What it recognizes is unknown. This entry is derived from a study of cytomegalovirus exposure and HLA in healthy donors. Points from the study as a whole: In vitro experiments confirmed that a few CMV-associated chains were specific for CMV antigens.

The junction had 11 bases not matched to a gene; V was cut back by 7 bases and J by 4 bases. The germline V gene encodes CDR1 SGHRS and CDR2 YFSETQ. This CDR3 has 16 amino acids. The PCR ran on 60 Vbeta and 13 Jbeta primers. TCRdb's table, derived via immunoSEQ multiplex PCR, lists solely in-frame clones and lacks some. The sample holds 70,000 to 95,000 clones; 80% are singletons and the top ten take 1.1%. The rearrangement links TRBV5-1 to TRBJ1-2; 12 bases match TRBD1. Sample: PBMCs. The origin of this receptor is a male donor in good health and CMV-seronegative. The CDR3 coding sequence is TGCGCCAGCTCGGGACAGGGGGCGTCCTATGGCTATGGCTACACCTTC. This encodes CASSGQGASYGYGYTF. Drawing the rest from reference TRBV5-1 and TRBJ1-2, the complete variable domain is KAGVTQTPRYLIKTRGQQVTLSCSPISGHRSVSWYQQTPGQGLQFLFEYFSETQRNKGNFPGRFSGRQFSNSRSEMNVSTLELGDSALYLCASSGQGASYGYGYTFGSGTRLTVV.